These 5 T cell receptor beta chains were sequenced from one sample in a study of blood T cell repertoires in COVID-19. Generated by immunoSEQ multiplex PCR, the TCRdb table keeps only in-frame clones and is missing some. The data show roughly 190,000 clones, around 82% seen once. What was sequenced was PBMCs or T cells enriched from blood (not recorded which). The source is a woman aged 55-75 years with acute COVID-19.

This clone was found once. This sequence joins TRBV7-2 and TRBJ2-3; no firm D call. This CDR3 has 14 residues. The germline gives CDR1 SGHTA, CDR2 FQGNSA. Deletions cut 4 bases from V and 2 bases from J, with 10 bases between. The CDR3 sequence is CASSSYRSTDTQYF. The CDR3 DNA reads TGTGCCAGCAGCTCCTATCGATCCACAGATACGCAGTATTTT.

The V and J genes are TRBV11-2 and TRBJ2-5; D call uncertain. In germline, CDR1 is SGHAT, CDR2 FQNNGV. This CDR3 has 12 residues. Trimming removed 5 bases from V and 2 bases from J, with 6 bases in between. The CDR3 nucleotides are TGTGCCAGCAGCGGCACACAAGAGACCCAGTACTTC. Its translation: CASSGTQETQYF.

This sequence joins TRBV13 and TRBJ2-3; 10 bases map to TRBD2. This CDR3 region has 16 residues. Trimming at V came to 2 bases and at J to 2 bases, leaving 4 bases not matched to a gene. Germline CDR1 and CDR2: PRHDT and FYEKMQ (reference sequence). CDR3 DNA sequence: TGTGCCAGCAGCTTACAAGCGGGGGGGCCCACAGATACGCAGTATTTT. It translates to CASSLQAGGPTDTQYF.

The rearrangement uses TRBV28 and TRBJ1-2, with D tentatively TRBD1 (6 bases). The germline V gene encodes CDR1 MDHEN and CDR2 SYDVKM. Trimming cost V 7 bases and J 2 bases, with 20 bases left between them. The CDR3 contains 16 residues. The CDR3: CASTTVGGAGNYGYTF. In nucleotides, the CDR3 is TGTGCCAGCACCACGGTAGGGGGGGCCGGAAACTATGGCTACACCTTC.

This chain joins TRBV3-1 (or the pseudogene TRBV3-2) and TRBJ1-2; possibly TRBD1 for D (6 bases). The germline V and J ends were trimmed by 9 bases and 2 bases, with 10 bases remaining between them. CDR3 length: 12 residues. CDR1 and CDR2 (germline): LGHDT, YNNKEL (reference sequence). CDR3 sequence: CASSTGNYGYTF. In DNA form, the CDR3 reads TGTGCCAGTTCTACAGGGAACTATGGCTACACCTTC.